The 9 T cell receptor beta chains listed next were all sequenced from one sample in a study of shared clonotypes between healthy human individuals. Only in-frame clones appear in the TCRdb table, and some are missing; sequencing was by immunoSEQ multiplex PCR. The sample shows about 1.1 million clones, about 80% of them seen only once. The sample taken for sequencing was memory CD4+ T cells from PBMCs. Documented subset: CD45RA-negative fraction. The receptors originated from a man aged 18 to 35 in good health. Some clones in this sample may be carry-over from other donors' samples.

The V call is TRBV9, the J call TRBJ1-1, with 11 bases matching TRBD1. V shed 3 bases and J 4 bases; nucleotides not matched to a gene: 2. The CDR3 is 14 amino acids. Per germline, CDR1 SGDLS and CDR2 YYNGEE. Here the CDR3 reads CASSGGTGGTEAFF. As DNA, the CDR3 is TGTGCCAGCAGCGGGGGGACAGGGGGCACTGAAGCTTTCTTT. The complete variable domain, with remaining parts taken from reference TRBV9 and TRBJ1-1, reads DSGVTQTPKHLITATGQRVTLRCSPRSGDLSVYWYQQSLDQGLQFLIQYYNGEERAKGNILERFSAQQFPDLHSELNLSSLELGDSALYFCASSGGTGGTEAFFGQGTRLTVV.

Here the CDR3 reads CASSRTLLHQPQHF. The CDR3 nucleotides read TGTGCCAGCAGTCGGACTCTACTTCATCAGCCCCAGCATTTT. The chain combines TRBV27 with TRBJ1-5; D ambiguous. CDR1 is MNHEY and CDR2 is SMNVEV in the germline V gene (reference sequence). V lost 5 bases and J 5 bases, leaving 13 bases between the germline ends. The CDR3 contains 14 residues.

The V gene is TRBV6-5, the J gene TRBJ2-6; D ambiguous. The length of the CDR3 is 13 residues. Trimming took off 10 bases at V and 3 bases at J, with 10 bases between the two ends. The germline gives CDR1 MNHEY, CDR2 SVGAGI. CDR3 DNA: TGTGCCACCAAGCCAGGTGGGGCCAACGTCCTGACTTTC. Translated, it gives CATKPGGANVLTF.

This clone was recorded a few times. This chain links TRBV19 with TRBJ1-2; D is ambiguous. The CDR3 sequence is 14 residues long. V gave up 3 bases and J gave up 9 bases, with 17 bases separating them. CDR1 is LNHDA, CDR2 SQIVND, per germline (reference sequence). DNA of the CDR3: TGTGCCAGTAGTATGGAGGGCGGCTTGACTCGCTACACCTTC. This sequence encodes CASSMEGGLTRYTF.

V and J are TRBV6-1 and TRBJ1-5; tentatively, D is TRBD1 (5 bases). V lost 0 bases to trimming and J lost 6 bases, with 15 bases between them. There are 16 residues in the CDR3. Per germline, CDR1 MNHNS and CDR2 SASEGT. CDR3 amino acids: CASSEARGGRVQPQHF. The CDR3 DNA reads TGTGCCAGCAGTGAAGCTCGGGGGGGGAGGGTTCAGCCCCAGCATTTT.

The chain uses TRBV7-9 and TRBJ2-7; D might be TRBD1 (5 bases). CDR1 is SEHNR, CDR2 FQNEAQ, per germline (reference sequence). Trimming cost V 5 bases and J 1 base, with 18 bases left between them. The CDR3 extends over 16 amino acids. CDR3 bases: TGTGCCAGCAGCCCCCCCCCGTCAGGGTGGTCCTACGAGCAGTACTTC. It encodes CASSPPPSGWSYEQYF.

This clone has just a few counts. V and J are TRBV19 and TRBJ2-3, with D perhaps TRBD1 or TRBD2 (5 bases each). V was clipped by 7 bases and J by 1 base, with 12 bases between them. The CDR3 is 14 amino acids. Per germline, CDR1 LNHDA and CDR2 SQIVND (reference sequence). CDR3 nucleotide sequence: TGTGCCAGTAAAGAGGGGACCCGCACAGATACGCAGTATTTT. It encodes CASKEGTRTDTQYF.

The chain recombines TRBV20-1 with TRBJ2-4; D gene unclear. CDR3 length: 11 residues. CDR1 DFQATT and CDR2 SNEGSKA come from the germline V gene (reference sequence). Trimming stripped 1 base from V and 8 bases from J, with 6 bases between. Here the CDR3 reads CSARVSDIQYF. The DNA for the CDR3 is TGCAGTGCTAGAGTTTCCGACATTCAGTACTTC.

The CDR3 bases are TGTGCCAGCAGCCAGGGTCCCCAGCCCCAGCATTTT. This encodes CASSQGPQPQHF. The chain carries TRBV28 and TRBJ1-5; weak D call: TRBD1 (5 bases). V dropped 6 bases and J dropped 7 bases, with 10 bases sitting between them. The length of the CDR3 is 12 residues. Germline V CDR1 and CDR2: MDHEN, SYDVKM. The whole variable domain, remainder taken from reference TRBV28 and TRBJ1-5, is DVKVTQSSRYLVKRTGEKVFLECVQDMDHENMFWYRQDPGLGLRLIYFSYDVKMKEKGDIPEGYSVSREKKERFSLILESASTNQTSMYLCASSQGPQPQHFGDGTRLSIL.